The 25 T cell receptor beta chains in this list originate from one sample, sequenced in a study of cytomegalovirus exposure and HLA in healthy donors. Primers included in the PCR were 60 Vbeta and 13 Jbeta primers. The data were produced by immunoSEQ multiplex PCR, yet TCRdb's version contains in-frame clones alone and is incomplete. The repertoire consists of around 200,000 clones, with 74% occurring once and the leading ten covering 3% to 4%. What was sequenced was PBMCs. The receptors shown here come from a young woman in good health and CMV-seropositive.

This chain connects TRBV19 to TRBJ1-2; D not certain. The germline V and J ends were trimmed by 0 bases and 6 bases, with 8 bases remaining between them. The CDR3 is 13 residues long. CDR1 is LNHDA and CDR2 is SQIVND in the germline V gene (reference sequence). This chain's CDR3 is CASSIDRRDGYTF. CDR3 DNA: TGTGCCAGTAGTATAGACCGTCGGGATGGCTACACCTTC.

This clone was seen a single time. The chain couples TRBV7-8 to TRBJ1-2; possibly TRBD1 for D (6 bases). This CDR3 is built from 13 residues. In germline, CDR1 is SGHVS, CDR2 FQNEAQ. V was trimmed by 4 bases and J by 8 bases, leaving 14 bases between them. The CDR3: CASSSQGKWGYTF. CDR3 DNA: TGTGCCAGCAGCTCACAGGGAAAGTGGGGCTACACCTTC.

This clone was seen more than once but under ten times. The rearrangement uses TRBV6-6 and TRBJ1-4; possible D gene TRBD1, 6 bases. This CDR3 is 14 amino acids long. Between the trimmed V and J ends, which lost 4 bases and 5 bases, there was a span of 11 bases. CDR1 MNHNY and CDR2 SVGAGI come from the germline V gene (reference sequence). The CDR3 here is CASSLDSLNEKLFF. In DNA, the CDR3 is TGTGCCAGCAGTTTGGACAGCCTAAATGAAAAACTGTTTTTT.

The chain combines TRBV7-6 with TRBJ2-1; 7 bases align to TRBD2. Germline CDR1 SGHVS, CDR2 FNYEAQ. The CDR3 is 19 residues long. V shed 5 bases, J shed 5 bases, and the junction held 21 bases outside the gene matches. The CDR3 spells CASSRGRGLSGGSDNEQFF. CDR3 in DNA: TGTGCCAGCAGCCGGGGTAGAGGTCTCTCGGGAGGATCTGACAATGAGCAGTTCTTC.

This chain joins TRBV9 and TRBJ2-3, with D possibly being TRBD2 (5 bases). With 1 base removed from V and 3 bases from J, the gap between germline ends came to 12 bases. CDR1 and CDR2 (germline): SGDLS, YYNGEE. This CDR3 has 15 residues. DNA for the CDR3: TGTGCCAGCAGCGTACTAGCCCTCTGGACAGATACGCAGTATTTT. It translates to CASSVLALWTDTQYF. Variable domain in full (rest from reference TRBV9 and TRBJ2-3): DSGVTQTPKHLITATGQRVTLRCSPRSGDLSVYWYQQSLDQGLQFLIQYYNGEERAKGNILERFSAQQFPDLHSELNLSSLELGDSALYFCASSVLALWTDTQYFGPGTRLTVL.

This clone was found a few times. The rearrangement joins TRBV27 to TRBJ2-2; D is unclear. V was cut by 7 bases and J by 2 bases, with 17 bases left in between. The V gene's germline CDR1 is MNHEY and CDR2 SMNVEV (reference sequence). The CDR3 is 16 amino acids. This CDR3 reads CASTTTEPLNTGELFF. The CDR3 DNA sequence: TGTGCCAGCACTACCACGGAGCCGTTAAACACCGGGGAGCTGTTTTTT.

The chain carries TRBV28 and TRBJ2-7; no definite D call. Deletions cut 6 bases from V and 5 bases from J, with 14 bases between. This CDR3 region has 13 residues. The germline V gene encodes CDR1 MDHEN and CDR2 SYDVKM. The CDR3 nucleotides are TGTGCCAGCAGCCTCCCCCAGGCCAACGAGCAGTACTTC. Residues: CASSLPQANEQYF.

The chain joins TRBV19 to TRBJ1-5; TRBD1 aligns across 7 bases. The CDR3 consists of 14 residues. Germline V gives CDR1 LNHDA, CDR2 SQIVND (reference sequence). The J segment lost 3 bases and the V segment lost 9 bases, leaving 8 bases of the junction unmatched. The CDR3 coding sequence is TGTGCCAGCCTGGGACAGCTCCTCAATCAGCCCCAGCATTTT. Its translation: CASLGQLLNQPQHF.

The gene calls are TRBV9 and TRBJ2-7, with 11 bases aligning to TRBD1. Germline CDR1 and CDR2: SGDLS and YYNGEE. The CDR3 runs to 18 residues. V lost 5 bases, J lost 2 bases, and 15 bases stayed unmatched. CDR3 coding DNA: TGTGCCAGCAGTGTCCGAGGACAGGGGGCCGTAGGACCCTACGAGCAGTACTTC. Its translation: CASSVRGQGAVGPYEQYF.

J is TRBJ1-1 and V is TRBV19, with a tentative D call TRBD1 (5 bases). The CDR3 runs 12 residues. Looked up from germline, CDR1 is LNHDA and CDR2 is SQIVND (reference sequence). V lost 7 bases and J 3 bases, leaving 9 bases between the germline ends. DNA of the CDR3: TGTGCCAGTACCCCGGGGGACACTGAAGCTTTCTTT. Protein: CASTPGDTEAFF.

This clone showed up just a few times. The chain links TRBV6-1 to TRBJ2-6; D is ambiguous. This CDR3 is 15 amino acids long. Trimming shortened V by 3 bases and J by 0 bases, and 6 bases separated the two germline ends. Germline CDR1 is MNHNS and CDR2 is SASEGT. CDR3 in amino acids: CASSDWSSGANVLTF. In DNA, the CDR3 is TGTGCCAGCAGTGACTGGAGCTCTGGGGCCAACGTCCTGACTTTC.

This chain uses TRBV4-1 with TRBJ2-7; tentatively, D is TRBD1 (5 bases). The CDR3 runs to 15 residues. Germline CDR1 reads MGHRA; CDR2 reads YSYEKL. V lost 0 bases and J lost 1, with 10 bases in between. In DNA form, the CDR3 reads TGCGCCAGCAGCCAAGATGATAGGGGTTCCTACGAGCAGTACTTC. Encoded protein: CASSQDDRGSYEQYF.

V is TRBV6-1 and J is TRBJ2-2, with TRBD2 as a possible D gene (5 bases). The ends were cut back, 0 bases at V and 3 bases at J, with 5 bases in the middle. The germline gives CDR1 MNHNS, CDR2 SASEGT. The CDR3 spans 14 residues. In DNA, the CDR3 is TGTGCCAGCAGTGAAGCGGGAGACACCGGGGAGCTGTTTTTT. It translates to CASSEAGDTGELFF.

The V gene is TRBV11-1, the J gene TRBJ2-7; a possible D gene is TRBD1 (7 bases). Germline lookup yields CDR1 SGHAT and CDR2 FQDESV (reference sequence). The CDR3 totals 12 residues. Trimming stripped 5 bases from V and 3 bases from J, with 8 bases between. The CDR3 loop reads CASSQGGYEQYF. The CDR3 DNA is TGTGCCAGCAGCCAGGGGGGCTACGAGCAGTACTTC.

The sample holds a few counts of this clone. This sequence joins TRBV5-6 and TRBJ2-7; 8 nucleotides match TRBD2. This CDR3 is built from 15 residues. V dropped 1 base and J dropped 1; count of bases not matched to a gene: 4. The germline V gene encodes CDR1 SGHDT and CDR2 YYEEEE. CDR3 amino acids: CASSLFQRGSYEQYF. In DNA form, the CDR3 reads TGTGCCAGCAGCTTGTTTCAGCGGGGGTCCTACGAGCAGTACTTC.

For the CDR3, the DNA is TGTGCCAGCAGTTTTACGGGTTCCTACGAGCAGTACTTC. Amino acid sequence: CASSFTGSYEQYF. J is TRBJ2-7 and V is TRBV27; D gene unclear. Germline CDR1 and CDR2: MNHEY and SMNVEV (reference sequence). CDR3 length equals 13 residues. Trimming took 3 bases from V and 1 from J, leaving 7 bases between them.

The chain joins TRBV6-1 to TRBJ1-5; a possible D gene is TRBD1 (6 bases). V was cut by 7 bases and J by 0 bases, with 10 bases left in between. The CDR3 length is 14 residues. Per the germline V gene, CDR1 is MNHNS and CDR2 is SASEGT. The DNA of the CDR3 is TGTGCCAGCAAGGGACACGATAGCAATCAGCCCCAGCATTTT. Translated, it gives CASKGHDSNQPQHF.

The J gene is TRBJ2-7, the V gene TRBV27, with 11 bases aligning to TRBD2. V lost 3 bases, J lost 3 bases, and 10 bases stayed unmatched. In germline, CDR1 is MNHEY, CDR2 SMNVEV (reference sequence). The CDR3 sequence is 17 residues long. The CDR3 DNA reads TGTGCCAGCAGTTTGGCGCCTAGCGGGAGGTTTGTCTACGAGCAGTACTTC. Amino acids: CASSLAPSGRFVYEQYF.

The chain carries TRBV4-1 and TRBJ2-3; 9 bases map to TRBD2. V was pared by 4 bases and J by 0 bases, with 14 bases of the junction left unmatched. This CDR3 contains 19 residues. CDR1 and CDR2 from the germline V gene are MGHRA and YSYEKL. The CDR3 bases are TGCGCCAGCAGCCCAGGACCGGGACTAGCCCCTTCTAGCACAGATACGCAGTATTTT. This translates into CASSPGPGLAPSSTDTQYF.

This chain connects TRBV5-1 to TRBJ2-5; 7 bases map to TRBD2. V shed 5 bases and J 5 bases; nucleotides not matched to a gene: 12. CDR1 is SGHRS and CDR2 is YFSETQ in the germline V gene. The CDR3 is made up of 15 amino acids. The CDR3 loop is CASRLRAGAEETQYF. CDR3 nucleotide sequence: TGCGCCAGCAGGCTAAGGGCGGGAGCAGAGGAGACCCAGTACTTC.

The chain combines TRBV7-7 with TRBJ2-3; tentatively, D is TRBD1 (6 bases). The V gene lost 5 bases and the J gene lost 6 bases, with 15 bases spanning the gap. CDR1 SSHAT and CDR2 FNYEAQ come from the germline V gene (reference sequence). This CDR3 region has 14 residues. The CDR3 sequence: CASSPLERGDTQYF. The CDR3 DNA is TGTGCCAGCAGCCCCCTTGAGAGGGGGGATACGCAGTATTTT.

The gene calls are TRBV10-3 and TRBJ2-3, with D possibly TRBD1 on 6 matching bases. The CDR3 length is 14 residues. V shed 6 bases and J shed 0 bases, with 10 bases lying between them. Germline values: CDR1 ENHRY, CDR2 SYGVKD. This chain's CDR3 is CAISPGESTDTQYF. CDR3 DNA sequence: TGTGCCATCAGCCCAGGGGAAAGCACAGATACGCAGTATTTT.

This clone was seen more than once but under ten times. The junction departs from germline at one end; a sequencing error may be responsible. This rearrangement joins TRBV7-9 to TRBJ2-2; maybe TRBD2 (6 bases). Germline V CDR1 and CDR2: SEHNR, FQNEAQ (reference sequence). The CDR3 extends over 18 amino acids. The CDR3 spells CSSRTWGSGDTNTGELFF. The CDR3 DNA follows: TGTTCCAGCAGAACCTGGGGTAGCGGAGATACTAACACCGGGGAGCTGTTTTTT.

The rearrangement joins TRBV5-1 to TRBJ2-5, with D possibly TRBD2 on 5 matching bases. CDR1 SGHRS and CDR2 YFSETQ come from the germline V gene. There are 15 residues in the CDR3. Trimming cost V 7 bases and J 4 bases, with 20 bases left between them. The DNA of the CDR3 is TGCGCCAGCGGAAACCCGACTACAGCCCCAGAGACCCAGTACTTC. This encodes CASGNPTTAPETQYF.

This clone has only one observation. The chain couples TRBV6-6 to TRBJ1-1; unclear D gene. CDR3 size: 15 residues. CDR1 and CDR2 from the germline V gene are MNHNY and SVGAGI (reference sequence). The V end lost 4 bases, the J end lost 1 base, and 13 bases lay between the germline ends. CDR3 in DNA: TGTGCCAGCAGTTCCATTACGGCGGGGAACACTGAAGCTTTCTTT. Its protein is CASSSITAGNTEAFF.